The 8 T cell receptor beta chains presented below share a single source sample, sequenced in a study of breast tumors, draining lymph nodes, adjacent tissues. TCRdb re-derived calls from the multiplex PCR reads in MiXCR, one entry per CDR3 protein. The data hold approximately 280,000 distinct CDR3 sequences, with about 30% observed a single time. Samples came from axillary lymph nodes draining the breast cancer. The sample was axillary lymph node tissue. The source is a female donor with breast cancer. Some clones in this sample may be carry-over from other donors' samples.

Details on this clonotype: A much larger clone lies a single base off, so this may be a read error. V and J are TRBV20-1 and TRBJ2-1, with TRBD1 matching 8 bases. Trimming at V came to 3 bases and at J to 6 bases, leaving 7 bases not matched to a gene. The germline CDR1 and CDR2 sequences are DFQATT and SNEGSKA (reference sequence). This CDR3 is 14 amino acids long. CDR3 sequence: CSASTQGGCNEQFF. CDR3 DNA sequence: TGCAGTGCTAGTACACAGGGGGGATGCAATGAGCAGTTCTTC.

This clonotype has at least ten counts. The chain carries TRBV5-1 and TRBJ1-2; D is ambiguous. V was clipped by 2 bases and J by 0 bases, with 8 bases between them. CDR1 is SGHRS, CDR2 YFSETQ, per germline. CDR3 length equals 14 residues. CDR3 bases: TGCGCCAGCAGCTTCGAGGCAGCTAACTATGGCTACACCTTC. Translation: CASSFEAANYGYTF. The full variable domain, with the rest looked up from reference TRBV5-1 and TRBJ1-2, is KAGVTQTPRYLIKTRGQQVTLSCSPISGHRSVSWYQQTPGQGLQFLFEYFSETQRNKGNFPGRFSGRQFSNSRSEMNVSTLELGDSALYLCASSFEAANYGYTFGSGTRLTVV.

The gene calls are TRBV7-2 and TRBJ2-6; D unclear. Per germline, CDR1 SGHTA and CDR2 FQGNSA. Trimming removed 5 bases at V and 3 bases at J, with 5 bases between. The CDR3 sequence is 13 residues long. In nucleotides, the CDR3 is TGTGCCAGCAGCGGGGTTGGGGCCAACGTCCTGACTTTC. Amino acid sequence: CASSGVGANVLTF. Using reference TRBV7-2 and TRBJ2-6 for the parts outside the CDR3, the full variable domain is GAGVSQSPSNKVTEKGKDVELRCDPISGHTALYWYRQSLGQGLEFLIYFQGNSAPDKSGLPSDRFSAERTGGSVSTLTIQRTQQEDSAVYLCASSGVGANVLTFGAGSRLTVL.

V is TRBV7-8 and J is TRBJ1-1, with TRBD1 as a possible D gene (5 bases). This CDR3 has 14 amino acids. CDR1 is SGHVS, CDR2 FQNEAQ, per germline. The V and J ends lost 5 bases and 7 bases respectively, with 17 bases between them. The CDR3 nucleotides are TGTGCCAGCAGCGGGACGGGAGGGGATAGTGAAGCTTTCTTT. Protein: CASSGTGGDSEAFF.

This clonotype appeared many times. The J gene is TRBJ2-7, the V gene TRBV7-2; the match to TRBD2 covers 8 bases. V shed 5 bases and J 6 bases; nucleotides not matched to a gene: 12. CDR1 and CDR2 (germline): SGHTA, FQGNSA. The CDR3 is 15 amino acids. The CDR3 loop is CASSRRSGSNSEQYF. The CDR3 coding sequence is TGTGCCAGCAGCCGGAGAAGCGGGAGTAATAGCGAGCAGTACTTC.

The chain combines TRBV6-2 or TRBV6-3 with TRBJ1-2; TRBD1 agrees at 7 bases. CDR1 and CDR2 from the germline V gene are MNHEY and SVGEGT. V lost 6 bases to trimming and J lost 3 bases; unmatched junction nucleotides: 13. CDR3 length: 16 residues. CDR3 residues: CASSPPPDRAYYGYTF. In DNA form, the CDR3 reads TGTGCCAGCAGCCCCCCCCCCGACAGGGCATACTATGGCTACACCTTC.

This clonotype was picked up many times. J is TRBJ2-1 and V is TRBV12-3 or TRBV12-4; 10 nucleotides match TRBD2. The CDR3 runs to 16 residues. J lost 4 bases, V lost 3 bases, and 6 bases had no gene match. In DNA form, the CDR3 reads TGTGCCAGCAGTTTCTCCGGGACTAGCGCTTACAATGAGCAGTTCTTC. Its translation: CASSFSGTSAYNEQFF.

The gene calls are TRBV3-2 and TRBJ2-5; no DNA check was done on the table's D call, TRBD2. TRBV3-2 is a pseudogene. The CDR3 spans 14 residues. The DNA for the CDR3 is TGTGCCAGCAGCCAAGACTGGCGGAGGGAGACCCAGTGCTTC. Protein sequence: CASSQDWRRETQCF.